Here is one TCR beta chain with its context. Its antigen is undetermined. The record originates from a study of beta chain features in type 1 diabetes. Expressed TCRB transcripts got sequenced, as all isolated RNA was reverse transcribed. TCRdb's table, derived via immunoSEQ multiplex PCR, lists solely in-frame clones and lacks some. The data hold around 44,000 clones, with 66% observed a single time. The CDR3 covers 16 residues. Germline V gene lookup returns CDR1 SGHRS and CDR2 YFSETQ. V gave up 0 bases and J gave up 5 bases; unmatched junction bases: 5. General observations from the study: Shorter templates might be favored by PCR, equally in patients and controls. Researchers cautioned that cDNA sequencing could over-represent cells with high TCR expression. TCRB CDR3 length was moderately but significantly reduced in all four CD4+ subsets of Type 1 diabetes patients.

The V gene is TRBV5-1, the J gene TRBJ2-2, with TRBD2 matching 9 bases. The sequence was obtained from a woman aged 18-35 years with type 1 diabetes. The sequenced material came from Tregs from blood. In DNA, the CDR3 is TGCGCCAGCAGCTTGGTTGGCACTAGCGGGACCGGGGAGCTGTTTTTT. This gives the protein CASSLVGTSGTGELFF.